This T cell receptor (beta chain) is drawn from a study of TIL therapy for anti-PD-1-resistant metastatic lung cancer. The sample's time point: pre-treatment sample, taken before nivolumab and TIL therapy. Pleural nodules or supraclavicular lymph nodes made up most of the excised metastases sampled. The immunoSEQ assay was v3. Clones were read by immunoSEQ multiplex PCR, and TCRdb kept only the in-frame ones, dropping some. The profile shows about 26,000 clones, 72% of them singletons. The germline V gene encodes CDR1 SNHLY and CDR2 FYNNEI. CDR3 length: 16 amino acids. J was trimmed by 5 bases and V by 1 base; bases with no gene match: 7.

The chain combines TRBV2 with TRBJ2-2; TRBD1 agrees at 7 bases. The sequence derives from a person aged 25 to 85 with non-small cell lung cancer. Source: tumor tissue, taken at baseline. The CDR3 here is CASSEGRTGYTGELFF. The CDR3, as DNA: TGTGCCAGCAGTGAAGGGCGGACAGGCTATACCGGGGAGCTGTTTTTT.